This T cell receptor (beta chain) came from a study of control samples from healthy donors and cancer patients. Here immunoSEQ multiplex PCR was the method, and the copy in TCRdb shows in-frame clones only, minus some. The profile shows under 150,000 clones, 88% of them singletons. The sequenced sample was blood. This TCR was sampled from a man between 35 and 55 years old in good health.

DNA of the CDR3: TGTGCCAGCAGCGTACTAGCGGGGGTTGGAGATACGCAGTATTTT. It translates to CASSVLAGVGDTQYF. The chain employs TRBV9 and TRBJ2-3, with 10 bases that match TRBD2. V was clipped by 1 base and J by 5 bases; unmatched bases: 4. This CDR3 is 15 amino acids long. CDR1 and CDR2 from the germline V gene are SGDLS and YYNGEE.